Shown below are 4 T cell receptor beta chains from a single sample sequenced in a study of technical replicates of blood from a few donors. The data were produced by immunoSEQ multiplex PCR, yet TCRdb's version contains in-frame clones alone and is incomplete. The table shows roughly 100,000 clones, with approximately 95% occurring only once. The sample taken for sequencing was T cells isolated from PBMCs. Source of these receptors: a human donor in good health.

This chain connects TRBV9 to TRBJ2-6; the D is unclear. The CDR3 sequence is 15 residues long. Germline V CDR1 and CDR2: SGDLS, YYNGEE. Trimming removed 1 base at V and 0 bases at J, with 5 bases between. The CDR3 nucleotides are TGTGCCAGCAGCGTACCCCTCTCTGGGGCCAACGTCCTGACTTTC. Its protein is CASSVPLSGANVLTF.

In this sample, this clone turned up a few times. The J gene is TRBJ2-2, the V gene TRBV28; D is possibly TRBD2 (7 bases). Trimming removed 5 bases from V and 7 bases from J, with 17 bases in between. This CDR3 contains 15 residues. Germline V CDR1 and CDR2: MDHEN, SYDVKM. CDR3 DNA: TGTGCCAGCAGTCCGATCAGGGGAGGGGTCGGGGAGCTGTTTTTT. It yields the protein CASSPIRGGVGELFF.

The genes are TRBV5-6 and TRBJ2-3; a weak D match, TRBD1 (5 bases). This CDR3 is built from 16 residues. CDR1 is SGHDT, CDR2 YYEEEE, per germline. V shed 0 bases and J shed 2 bases, with 13 bases lying between them. DNA for the CDR3: TGTGCCAGCAGCTTGGAGGGGATGAAGCACACAGATACGCAGTATTTT. The encoded protein is CASSLEGMKHTDTQYF.

V and J are TRBV11-2 and TRBJ2-1, with D uncertain. Germline loops: CDR1 SGHAT, CDR2 FQNNGV. Trimming took 5 bases from V and 3 from J, leaving 8 bases between them. The CDR3 extends over 13 amino acids. CDR3 in DNA: TGTGCCAGCAGCGCCTCAGTCTACAATGAGCAGTTCTTC. Translation: CASSASVYNEQFF. The variable domain in full, with the rest retrieved from reference TRBV11-2 and TRBJ2-1, is EAGVAQSPRYKIIEKRQSVAFWCNPISGHATLYWYQQILGQGPKLLIQFQNNGVVDDSQLPKDRFSAERLKGVDSTLKIQPAKLEDSAVYLCASSASVYNEQFFGPGTRLTVL.